A single sample gave rise to the 23 T cell receptor beta chains below, sequenced in a study of CD8+CD57+ T cells in acquired aplastic anemia (dated by TCRdb to the late 2010s). The run used an Illumina HiSeq 2000. Profiling of TCR beta VDJ combinations and CDR3 sequences used genomic DNA as the template. Using fastp at Q25 and MiXCR, TCRdb reprocessed the public reads and kept productive beta chains. Every entry covers one CDR3 protein and lists the most common genes and DNA from its rows. The sample contains some 48,000 distinct CDR3 sequences, about 78% of them found a single time. The ten largest clones capture around 36% of the sample. The material sequenced was sorted CD4+, CD8+, or CD8+CD57+ T cells (not recorded which) from PBMCs. These receptors all stem from a human donor in good health, serving as a control.

This chain links TRBV7-2 with TRBJ2-5, with 8 bases lining up with TRBD2. The CDR3 sequence is 14 residues long. The junction had 6 bases not matched to a gene; V was cut back by 5 bases and J by 4 bases. The germline gives CDR1 SGHTA, CDR2 FQGNSA. CDR3 sequence: CASSGNGGGETQYF. The CDR3 bases are TGTGCCAGCAGCGGCAACGGGGGGGGAGAGACCCAGTACTTC. The entire variable domain, with the rest obtained from reference TRBV7-2 and TRBJ2-5, is as follows: GAGVSQSPSNKVTEKGKDVELRCDPISGHTALYWYRQSLGQGLEFLIYFQGNSAPDKSGLPSDRFSAERTGGSVSTLTIQRTQQEDSAVYLCASSGNGGGETQYFGPGTRLLVL.

The gene calls are TRBV7-9 and TRBJ1-2; 8 bases align to TRBD1. Trimming removed 6 bases from V and 3 bases from J; junction bases left unmatched: 3. The CDR3 sequence is 13 residues long. The germline V gene has CDR1 SEHNR and CDR2 FQNEAQ (reference sequence). CDR3 coding DNA: TGTGCCAGCAGGCGGACAGGGTACTATGGCTACACCTTC. Its protein is CASRRTGYYGYTF.

The rearrangement links TRBV7-6 to TRBJ2-1; D might be TRBD1 or TRBD2, each matching 5 bases. CDR3 size: 14 residues. V was clipped by 0 bases and J by 10 bases, with 13 bases between them. CDR1 and CDR2 (germline): SGHVS, FNYEAQ. CDR3 residues: CASSLARGNTEQFF. The CDR3 nucleotides are TGTGCCAGCAGCTTAGCGAGGGGAAACACGGAGCAGTTCTTC.

This clonotype has a handful of counts. The chain joins TRBV9 to TRBJ2-2; D ambiguous. V dropped 4 bases and J dropped 5 bases, with 0 bases sitting between them. The V gene's germline CDR1 is SGDLS and CDR2 YYNGEE. The CDR3 is 10 residues long. The DNA for the CDR3 is TGTGCCAGCAGCACCGGGGAGCTGTTTTTT. As protein: CASSTGELFF.

V usage is TRBV19 and J usage is TRBJ1-1; D is possibly TRBD1 (5 bases). The ends were cut back, 5 bases at V and 5 bases at J, with 18 bases in the middle. CDR1 and CDR2 from the germline V gene are LNHDA and SQIVND (reference sequence). CDR3 length: 15 residues. Here the CDR3 DNA reads TGTGCCAGTAGTCCAGCCGAGGGGCGCGGGACTGAAGCTTTCTTT. It yields the protein CASSPAEGRGTEAFF.

In its sample, this clonotype was seen many times. This sequence joins TRBV20-1 and TRBJ2-3; no firm D call. This CDR3 contains 12 residues. Per germline, CDR1 DFQATT and CDR2 SNEGSKA (reference sequence). The CDR3 nucleotides are TGCACTATCGTTGATAGCACAGATACGCAGTATTTT. This encodes CTIVDSTDTQYF.

This clonotype was seen once. The chain couples TRBV20-1 to TRBJ2-3, with D tentatively TRBD2 (5 bases). The CDR3 sequence is 13 residues long. V lost 4 bases to trimming and J lost 4 bases, with 12 bases between them. Germline-derived CDR1 and CDR2 are DFQATT and SNEGSKA (reference sequence). This chain's CDR3 is CSAMLAGADTQYF. CDR3 nucleotides: TGCAGTGCTATGCTAGCCGGGGCAGATACGCAGTATTTT.

The V gene is TRBV20-1, the J gene TRBJ2-7, with D hard to call. V lost 0 bases and J lost 5, with 11 bases in between. From germline, CDR1 is DFQATT and CDR2 SNEGSKA (reference sequence). The CDR3 runs 13 residues. The chain's CDR3 is CSARDSVRDEQYF. The CDR3 nucleotides read TGCAGTGCTAGAGATTCGGTCCGCGACGAGCAGTACTTC.

This chain links TRBV12-3 or TRBV12-4 with TRBJ2-7; D is uncertain. The V gene lost 6 bases and the J gene lost 1 base, with 4 bases spanning the gap. The CDR3 runs 11 residues. For the CDR3, the DNA is TGTGCCAGCAGGAATTCCTACGAGCAGTACTTC. Amino acids: CASRNSYEQYF.

The rearrangement links TRBV20-1 to TRBJ2-7; TRBD1 matches at 8 bases. Looked up from germline, CDR1 is DFQATT and CDR2 is SNEGSKA (reference sequence). Trimming cost V 4 bases and J 2 bases; bases outside gene matches: 10. CDR3 length: 15 amino acids. CDR3 residues: CSATLTTGDPYEQYF. The CDR3 nucleotides are TGCAGTGCTACTTTGACGACAGGGGACCCCTACGAGCAGTACTTC.

The V call is TRBV15, the J call TRBJ2-3; 8 bases are a match to TRBD2. The CDR3 sequence is 18 residues long. Germline V CDR1 and CDR2: LNHNV, YYDKDF (reference sequence). V dropped 0 bases and J dropped 2; count of bases not matched to a gene: 10. The CDR3 DNA reads TGTGCCACCAGCAGAGAAGGTAGCGCGGGGGGTCCCACAGATACGCAGTATTTT. Amino acid sequence: CATSREGSAGGPTDTQYF.

CDR3 protein: CSVEDHTANYGYTF. Written as DNA, the CDR3 is TGCAGCGTTGAAGACCACACAGCTAACTATGGCTACACCTTC. The chain carries TRBV29-1 and TRBJ1-2, with D hard to call. Germline V lookup: CDR1 SQVTM, CDR2 ANQGSEA. V was clipped by 0 bases and J by 0 bases, with 8 bases between them. This CDR3 spans 14 amino acids.

CDR3 loop: CASSVNLNTEAFF. The CDR3 DNA reads TGTGCCAGCAGCGTGAATTTGAACACTGAAGCTTTCTTT. This chain uses TRBV7-9 with TRBJ1-1, with D unresolved. The CDR3 contains 13 residues. CDR1 SEHNR and CDR2 FQNEAQ come from the germline V gene (reference sequence). The V and J ends lost 5 bases and 0 bases respectively, with 7 bases between them.

V gene TRBV24-1 combines with J gene TRBJ2-3, with D perhaps matching TRBD1 (5 bases). Germline V lookup: CDR1 KGHDR, CDR2 SFDVKD. The CDR3 is 15 residues long. V was shortened by 9 bases and J by 2 bases, with 17 bases between the two germline ends. The CDR3 spells CATRGAPIYTDTQYF. In nucleotides, the CDR3 is TGTGCCACCCGTGGGGCCCCCATCTACACAGATACGCAGTATTTT.

This clonotype was picked up many times. The V gene is TRBV24-1, the J gene TRBJ2-3; the match to TRBD1 covers 10 bases. The CDR3 length is 19 residues. The V and J ends lost 3 bases and 3 bases, in that order; junction bases with no gene match: 14. Per the germline V gene, CDR1 is KGHDR and CDR2 is SFDVKD. CDR3 amino acids: CATSDPFPSTGGLTDTQYF. The CDR3 bases are TGTGCCACCAGTGATCCCTTTCCTTCGACAGGGGGCTTGACAGATACGCAGTATTTT.

This clonotype came up a few times. This chain connects TRBV19 to TRBJ2-7, with 9 positions matching TRBD1. There are 13 residues in the CDR3. Germline V gives CDR1 LNHDA, CDR2 SQIVND (reference sequence). The V gene end was trimmed by 5 bases and the J gene end by 6 bases; junction bases not matched to a gene: 5. CDR3 region: CASSSTGGGEQYF. The CDR3 DNA is TGTGCCAGTAGTTCCACAGGGGGCGGCGAGCAGTACTTC.

V usage is TRBV19 and J usage is TRBJ2-1, with 12 bases aligning to TRBD2. Germline loops: CDR1 LNHDA, CDR2 SQIVND (reference sequence). The trim removed 7 bases at V and 8 bases at J, leaving 9 bases unmatched. This CDR3 region has 15 residues. CDR3 sequence (DNA): TGTGCCAGTACGGGGGGACTAGCGGGTAGCTATGAGCAGTTCTTC. It is translated as CASTGGLAGSYEQFF.

V usage is TRBV5-6 and J usage is TRBJ2-7; 7 bases are a match to TRBD2. Germline V gene data show CDR1 as SGHDT and CDR2 as YYEEEE. The CDR3 runs to 14 residues. Trimming cost V 4 bases and J 3 bases; bases outside gene matches: 7. The CDR3 region has the DNA TGTGCCAGCAGCCGGGGAGGGAGTGGCTACGAGCAGTACGTC. Encoded protein: CASSRGGSGYEQYV.

In its sample, this clonotype was seen a few times. The chain carries TRBV25-1 and TRBJ2-7, with D perhaps matching TRBD1 (5 bases). The CDR3 consists of 13 residues. Trimming took off 1 base at V and 5 bases at J, with 9 bases between the two ends. Germline loops: CDR1 MGHDK, CDR2 SYGVNS. CDR3 nucleotides: TGTGCCAGCAGTGAATTTGTGACAGACGAGCAGTACTTC. This encodes CASSEFVTDEQYF.

The V and J genes are TRBV15 and TRBJ2-1, with unresolved D. Trimming took 3 bases from V and 1 from J, leaving 7 bases between them. Germline-derived CDR1 and CDR2 are LNHNV and YYDKDF (reference sequence). The CDR3 has 14 residues. The CDR3 region has the DNA TGTGCCACCAGCAGGCCCACTTCCTACAATGAGCAGTTCTTC. Translating it yields CATSRPTSYNEQFF.

In its sample, this clonotype was seen once. The gene calls are TRBV7-6 and TRBJ2-7; 14 nucleotides match TRBD2. Germline-derived CDR1 and CDR2 are SGHVS and FNYEAQ. The CDR3 runs to 19 residues. The V and J ends lost 0 bases and 0 bases, in that order; junction bases with no gene match: 7. CDR3 in amino acids: CASSLAGLAGDPSSYEQYV. The CDR3 bases are TGTGCCAGCAGCTTAGCGGGACTAGCGGGGGACCCTAGCTCCTACGAGCAGTACGTC.

V is TRBV19 and J is TRBJ2-7, with unresolved D. Trimming cost V 9 bases and J 5 bases, with 8 bases left between them. The germline V gene has CDR1 LNHDA and CDR2 SQIVND (reference sequence). This CDR3 region has 10 residues. CDR3 coding DNA: TGTGCCAGGGGATCGGACGAGCAGTACTTC. Protein: CARGSDEQYF.

This clonotype occurred many times. The chain combines TRBV7-9 with TRBJ1-1; D not resolved. CDR1 is SEHNR and CDR2 is FQNEAQ in the germline V gene (reference sequence). The CDR3 contains 15 residues. V gave up 6 bases and J gave up 6 bases, with 20 bases separating them. The CDR3 DNA reads TGTGCCAGCAGGGATACCGGGCAGGTCGCTCCTGAAGCTTTCTTT. As protein: CASRDTGQVAPEAFF.